This passage covers 2 T cell receptor beta chains from one sample sequenced in a study of control samples from healthy donors and cancer patients (TCRdb year 2020). The library was made by the immunoSEQ multiplex PCR assay. TCRdb provides this immuneACCESS table in a form limited to in-frame rearrangements. Some clones are lacking; in checked studies, under half of them reflect an unresolved V gene, and why the rest are absent is not known. A total of some 79,000 clones appear in this sample, over 85% of them only once. Over 1% of the sample rests with the top ten. Sequences were obtained from PBMCs. The receptor set was obtained from a woman between 40 and 50 years old with lung cancer.

The chain is built from TRBV21-1 and TRBJ2-3; TRBD2 is taken as the D call from the table, unchecked against the DNA. TRBV21-1 corresponds to a pseudogene. The length of the CDR3 is 12 residues. For the CDR3, the DNA is TGTGCCAGCAGCAACCTTCCAGATACGCAGTATTTT. Translating it yields CASSNLPDTQYF.

The rearrangement links TRBV2 to TRBJ1-1; D gene uncertain. V was pared by 2 bases and J by 4 bases, with 8 bases between. Germline-derived CDR1 and CDR2 are SNHLY and FYNNEI. The length of the CDR3 is 13 residues. The CDR3 is CASSESRGTEAFF. Here the CDR3 DNA reads TGTGCCAGCAGTGAATCACGTGGCACTGAAGCTTTCTTT.